These T cell receptor beta chains were read from a single sample in a study of blood T cell repertoires in COVID-19. Measured with immunoSEQ multiplex PCR; TCRdb has only the in-frame clones, and not every one. The table includes approximately 120,000 clones, 85% detected once. Sequencing was done on a sample of peripheral blood. Receptors originate from a human donor in a cohort sampled during active COVID-19. Both conserved end residues are part of each CDR3. A D gene is named only where the DNA matches it firmly. The size of a clone is reported for some rows only, either as once, few or many, or as a class for expanded clones.

V gene: TRBV7-2; J gene: TRBJ1-5; D gene: .; clone size: .; CDR3 protein: CASSSEAGPYSNQPQHF; CDR3 DNA: TGTGCCAGCAGCTCAGAGGCGGGACCTTATAGCAATCAGCCCCAGCATTTT
V gene: TRBV19; J gene: TRBJ1-5; D gene: TRBD1; clone size: few; CDR3 protein: CASMRDRGGNQPQHF; CDR3 DNA: TGTGCCAGTATGAGGGACAGGGGAGGCAATCAGCCCCAGCATTTT
V gene: TRBV5-1; J gene: TRBJ2-7; D gene: .; clone size: few; CDR3 protein: CASSVAGSYEQYF; CDR3 DNA: TGCGCCAGCAGCGTGGCGGGTTCCTACGAGCAGTACTTC
V gene: TRBV27; J gene: TRBJ1-6; D gene: .; clone size: .; CDR3 protein: CASSSGQLPSPLHF; CDR3 DNA: TGTGCCAGCAGTTCCGGACAGTTACCATCACCCCTCCACTTT
V gene: TRBV5-6; J gene: TRBJ2-1; D gene: TRBD2; clone size: .; CDR3 protein: CASSPIRASGDNEQFF; CDR3 DNA: TGTGCCAGCAGCCCAATCCGGGCTAGCGGAGACAATGAGCAGTTCTTC
V gene: TRBV5-8; J gene: TRBJ1-3; D gene: .; clone size: .; CDR3 protein: CASSGQFSGNTIYF; CDR3 DNA: TGTGCCAGCAGCGGACAGTTCTCTGGAAACACCATATATTTT
V gene: TRBV27; J gene: TRBJ2-3; D gene: TRBD1; clone size: .; CDR3 protein: CASSLRRGFPDTQYF; CDR3 DNA: TGTGCCAGCAGTTTACGCAGGGGGTTCCCAGATACGCAGTATTTT
V gene: TRBV6-2/TRBV6-3; J gene: TRBJ2-3; D gene: .; clone size: once; CDR3 protein: CASSYPTGAGAADTQYF; CDR3 DNA: TGTGCCAGCAGTTACCCAACGGGGGCGGGAGCGGCAGATACGCAGTATTTT
V gene: TRBV24-1; J gene: TRBJ2-5; D gene: .; clone size: .; CDR3 protein: CATSEGGSAQETQYF; CDR3 DNA: TGTGCCACCAGTGAGGGGGGATCAGCCCAAGAGACCCAGTACTTC
V gene: TRBV5-4; J gene: TRBJ2-7; D gene: TRBD2; clone size: .; CDR3 protein: CASSLEPSGGAYEQYF; CDR3 DNA: TGTGCCAGCAGCTTGGAGCCTAGCGGGGGGGCCTACGAGCAGTACTTC
V gene: TRBV19; J gene: TRBJ1-5; D gene: TRBD1; clone size: few; CDR3 protein: CASSTGTGDVNQPQHF; CDR3 DNA: TGTGCCAGTAGCACCGGGACAGGGGATGTGAATCAGCCCCAGCATTTT
V gene: TRBV4-1; J gene: TRBJ2-1; D gene: .; clone size: .; CDR3 protein: CASSQKDSSSYNEQFF; CDR3 DNA: TGCGCCAGCAGCCAAAAAGACTCGAGCTCCTACAATGAGCAGTTCTTC
V gene: TRBV5-1; J gene: TRBJ1-2; D gene: .; clone size: .; CDR3 protein: CASSLQFGGAGYTF; CDR3 DNA: TGCGCCAGCAGCTTGCAGTTTGGAGGGGCGGGCTACACCTTC
V gene: TRBV5-1; J gene: TRBJ2-1; D gene: TRBD2; clone size: .; CDR3 protein: CASSFSGRAYNEQFF; CDR3 DNA: TGCGCCAGCAGCTTTAGCGGGAGGGCCTACAATGAGCAGTTCTTC
V gene: TRBV9; J gene: TRBJ1-6; D gene: .; clone size: .; CDR3 protein: CASSPDGMNSPLHF; CDR3 DNA: TGTGCCAGCAGCCCCGACGGGATGAATTCACCCCTCCACTTT
V gene: TRBV10-1; J gene: TRBJ2-1; D gene: TRBD2; clone size: .; CDR3 protein: CASSSRAGASEQFF; CDR3 DNA: TGCGCCAGCAGTTCCCGAGCGGGAGCAAGTGAGCAGTTCTTC
V gene: TRBV9; J gene: TRBJ1-6; D gene: .; clone size: .; CDR3 protein: CASSGDGISSYNSPLHF; CDR3 DNA: TGTGCCAGCAGCGGAGACGGGATTAGCTCCTATAATTCACCCCTCCACTTT
V gene: TRBV18; J gene: TRBJ2-2; D gene: .; clone size: .; CDR3 protein: CASSPPAGGNTGELFF; CDR3 DNA: TGTGCCAGCTCACCACCCGCCGGGGGTAACACCGGGGAGCTGTTTTTT
V gene: TRBV20-1; J gene: TRBJ2-7; D gene: .; clone size: .; CDR3 protein: CSASRSGWGYEQYF; CDR3 DNA: TGCAGTGCTAGTCGCTCGGGGTGGGGCTACGAGCAGTACTTC
V gene: TRBV11-2; J gene: TRBJ2-3; D gene: .; clone size: .; CDR3 protein: CASSLLWGRGTDTQYF; CDR3 DNA: TGTGCCAGCAGCTTACTTTGGGGCCGGGGCACAGATACGCAGTATTTT
V gene: TRBV30; J gene: TRBJ1-1; D gene: .; clone size: .; CDR3 protein: CAWQGRTEAFF; CDR3 DNA: TGTGCCTGGCAGGGAAGGACTGAAGCTTTCTTT
V gene: TRBV5-4; J gene: TRBJ2-7; D gene: TRBD1; clone size: .; CDR3 protein: CASRRRQGEGYEQYF; CDR3 DNA: TGTGCCAGCAGGAGGAGACAGGGGGAAGGGTACGAGCAGTACTTC
V gene: TRBV5-1; J gene: TRBJ1-3; D gene: .; clone size: .; CDR3 protein: CASSSDPTVYGNTIYF; CDR3 DNA: TGCGCCAGCAGCTCCGATCCGACAGTCTATGGAAACACCATATATTTT
V gene: TRBV2; J gene: TRBJ1-2; D gene: .; clone size: once; CDR3 protein: CATPDSLYGYTF; CDR3 DNA: TGTGCCACCCCGGACAGTTTGTATGGCTACACCTTC
V gene: TRBV4-1; J gene: TRBJ1-6; D gene: .; clone size: .; CDR3 protein: CASSQTQEMGTLHF; CDR3 DNA: TGCGCCAGCAGCCAGACACAAGAGATGGGCACCCTCCACTTT
V gene: TRBV27; J gene: TRBJ1-4; D gene: TRBD1; clone size: .; CDR3 protein: CASSSSRDRRPGEKLFF; CDR3 DNA: TGTGCCAGCAGTTCGTCCCGGGACAGGCGCCCCGGAGAAAAACTGTTTTTT